Given below is one T cell receptor (beta chain) in context. Its antigen is unidentified. Profiling relied on immunoSEQ multiplex PCR, and the TCRdb table lists in-frame clones only, not all of them. The data contain 80,000 to 85,000 clones, more than 85% of them singletons. The source of the sample is a study of T cell responses to AZD1222 COVID-19 vaccine. Study-wide points: Clonal diversity may have been underestimated, and the donors were mostly white British, with more females than males.

Trimming at V came to 6 bases and at J to 7 bases, leaving 8 bases not matched to a gene. CDR3 size: 14 residues. Germline V gives CDR1 MDHEN, CDR2 SYDVKM. This rearrangement joins TRBV28 to TRBJ2-1; 8 bases are a match to TRBD2. This specimen was peripheral blood, taken 28 days after the second AZD1222 dose. The TCR sequence derives from an adult who received the AZD1222 COVID-19 vaccine. As DNA, the CDR3 is TGTGCCAGCAGCCCGGGAGGGCCTCTGAATGAGCAGTTCTTC. Protein: CASSPGGPLNEQFF. Full variable domain (rest looked up from reference TRBV28 and TRBJ2-1): DVKVTQSSRYLVKRTGEKVFLECVQDMDHENMFWYRQDPGLGLRLIYFSYDVKMKEKGDIPEGYSVSREKKERFSLILESASTNQTSMYLCASSPGGPLNEQFFGPGTRLTVL.